This T cell receptor (beta chain) was retrieved from a study of T cell responses to AZD1222 COVID-19 vaccine. The V and J ends lost 2 bases and 4 bases respectively, with 12 bases between them. The CDR3 extends over 16 amino acids. The germline gives CDR1 SGHVS, CDR2 FQNEAQ. Clones were read by immunoSEQ multiplex PCR, and TCRdb kept only the in-frame ones, dropping some. The table shows some 140,000 clones, with about 92% occurring only once. This TCR was sampled from an adult in good health. The sequencing used peripheral blood, collected on day 0 of AZD1222 vaccination. The chain employs TRBV7-8 and TRBJ1-6, with D unclear. As DNA, the CDR3 is TGTGCCAGCAGCTTATTCAGTGAGCCGTATAATTCACCCCTCCACTTT. It is translated as CASSLFSEPYNSPLHF.